Below, 2 T cell receptor beta chains from the same sample are listed, as sequenced in a study of blood T cell repertoires in COVID-19. Generated by immunoSEQ multiplex PCR, the TCRdb table keeps only in-frame clones and is missing some. In the table there are 200,000 to 250,000 clones, more than 75% of which are singletons. The sequenced sample was peripheral blood. Every receptor here comes from a man between 45 and 60 years old with acute or convalescent COVID-19.

The sample holds a few counts of this clone. This chain uses TRBV5-1 with TRBJ2-1; D is unresolved. Trimming left V 0 bases short and J 0 bases short, with 10 bases between. The CDR3 length is 16 residues. Germline V gives CDR1 SGHRS, CDR2 YFSETQ. The CDR3 protein is CASSLGGELSYNEQFF. For the CDR3, the DNA is TGCGCCAGCAGCTTGGGAGGTGAACTCTCCTACAATGAGCAGTTCTTC.

J is TRBJ1-6 and V is TRBV4-1, with D uncertain. Germline lookup yields CDR1 MGHRA and CDR2 YSYEKL. The V gene lost 0 bases and the J gene lost 7 bases, with 16 bases spanning the gap. The CDR3 length is 17 residues. The DNA for the CDR3 is TGCGCCAGCAGCCAAGATATCCCCGCGACTAGGAATTCACCCCTCCACTTT. Protein product: CASSQDIPATRNSPLHF.